Listed below are T cell receptor beta chains from one sample, sequenced in a study of T-cell reconstitution after alpha-beta-depleted transplantation in children. MiXCR, applied by TCRdb to the PCR reads, yields one record per CDR3 protein. The data show hundreds of thousands of distinct CDR3 sequences, 10% to 15% seen once. Sequences were derived from PBMCs, mostly from graft donor cells, sampled 360 days after TCRalphabeta/CD19-depleted stem cell transplant. These receptors all come from a male patient aged 5 to 17 who had a stem cell transplant for acute myeloid leukemia, so the T cells may come from the graft donor. Each CDR3 is given with its conserved first and last residue. Fields, in order: J gene, D gene, clone size, CDR3 length, V gene, CDR3 protein, CDR3 DNA. The D gene is left open where the match is weak. For some rows the clone size is stated as once, few or many, or as a class when expanded; others skip it.

J: TRBJ2-7; D: TRBD1; size: few; length: 15; V: TRBV7-9; CDR3: CASSAPSGLAGGQYF; DNA: TGTGCCAGCAGCGCCCCGAGTGGCCTTGCAGGGGGGCAGTACTTC
J: TRBJ1-6; D: -; size: many; length: 19; V: TRBV20-1; CDR3: CSAAPYRALGVSYNSPLHF; DNA: TGCAGTGCCGCGCCCTACAGGGCTCTTGGTGTATCCTATAATTCACCCCTCCACTTT
J: TRBJ2-1; D: -; size: few; length: 14; V: TRBV20-1; CDR3: CSAREDAVYNEQFF; DNA: TGCAGTGCTAGAGAGGATGCGGTTTACAATGAGCAGTTCTTC
J: TRBJ2-5; D: TRBD1; size: -; length: 15; V: TRBV20-1; CDR3: CCASSTGGAQETQYF; DNA: TGCTGTGCTTCCTCGACAGGGGGGGCCCAAGAGACCCAGTACTTC
J: TRBJ2-1; D: TRBD1; size: -; length: 15; V: TRBV4-3; CDR3: CASGQQGPAYNEQFF; DNA: TGCGCCAGCGGCCAACAGGGGCCAGCCTACAATGAGCAGTTCTTC
J: TRBJ1-5; D: -; size: few; length: 13; V: TRBV28; CDR3: CASSYRRDQPQHF; DNA: TGTGCCAGCAGTTACCGTAGGGATCAGCCCCAGCATTTT
J: TRBJ2-2; D: -; size: -; length: 16; V: TRBV15; CDR3: CATTILGRTNTGELFF; DNA: TGTGCCACGACTATATTGGGGAGAACGAACACCGGGGAGCTGTTTTTT
J: TRBJ1-3; D: -; size: many; length: 16; V: TRBV5-1; CDR3: CASSLEGLFSGNTIYF; DNA: TGCGCCAGCAGCTTGGAAGGACTATTCTCTGGAAACACCATATATTTT
J: TRBJ1-4; D: -; size: -; length: 14; V: TRBV3-1; CDR3: CASSIPGPNEKLFF; DNA: TGTGCCAGCAGCATCCCGGGACCGAATGAAAAACTGTTTTTT
J: TRBJ2-1; D: -; size: -; length: 14; V: TRBV6-2/TRBV6-3; CDR3: CASYYGRGYNEQFF; DNA: TGTGCCAGCTACTACGGACGGGGCTACAATGAGCAGTTCTTC
J: TRBJ2-7; D: -; size: -; length: 10; V: TRBV20-1; CDR3: CSAREFEQYF; DNA: TGCAGTGCTAGGGAGTTCGAGCAGTACTTC
J: TRBJ2-1; D: TRBD2; size: few; length: 14; V: TRBV7-9; CDR3: CASSSSGRDDEQFF; DNA: TGTGCCAGCAGCTCTAGCGGGAGGGACGATGAGCAGTTCTTC
J: TRBJ2-2; D: -; size: few; length: 14; V: TRBV19; CDR3: CASSGHQNTGELFF; DNA: TGTGCCAGTAGTGGGCACCAGAACACCGGGGAGCTGTTTTTT
J: TRBJ2-1; D: TRBD1; size: -; length: 15; V: TRBV12-3/TRBV12-4; CDR3: CASSLGTGALNEQFF; DNA: TGTGCCAGCAGTCTAGGGACAGGGGCCCTCAATGAGCAGTTCTTC
J: TRBJ2-2; D: -; size: few; length: 12; V: TRBV20-1; CDR3: CSARGNTGELFF; DNA: TGCAGTGCTAGAGGGAACACCGGGGAGCTGTTTTTT
J: TRBJ2-3; D: -; size: -; length: 15; V: TRBV5-6; CDR3: CASSLVTESTDTQYF; DNA: TGTGCCAGCAGCTTGGTCACAGAAAGCACAGATACGCAGTATTTT